Given below is one T cell receptor beta chain in context. V dropped 5 bases and J dropped 9 bases, with 16 bases sitting between them. The CDR3 runs 14 residues. Germline V gene data show CDR1 as SGHAT and CDR2 as FQNNGV. The sample belongs to a study of blood T cell repertoires in COVID-19. Assay used: immunoSEQ multiplex PCR; TCRdb lists only in-frame clones, some missing. The data hold some 99,000 clones, with over 75% observed a single time. Input material: peripheral blood. V gene TRBV11-2 combines with J gene TRBJ1-4; no firm D call. This receptor was identified in a woman over 75 with acute or convalescent COVID-19. The CDR3 region is CASSPARGSKKLFF. DNA for the CDR3: TGTGCCAGCAGCCCCGCTCGGGGAAGTAAAAAACTGTTTTTT. Full variable domain (remainder filled in from reference TRBV11-2 and TRBJ1-4): EAGVAQSPRYKIIEKRQSVAFWCNPISGHATLYWYQQILGQGPKLLIQFQNNGVVDDSQLPKDRFSAERLKGVDSTLKIQPAKLEDSAVYLCASSPARGSKKLFFGSGTQLSVL.